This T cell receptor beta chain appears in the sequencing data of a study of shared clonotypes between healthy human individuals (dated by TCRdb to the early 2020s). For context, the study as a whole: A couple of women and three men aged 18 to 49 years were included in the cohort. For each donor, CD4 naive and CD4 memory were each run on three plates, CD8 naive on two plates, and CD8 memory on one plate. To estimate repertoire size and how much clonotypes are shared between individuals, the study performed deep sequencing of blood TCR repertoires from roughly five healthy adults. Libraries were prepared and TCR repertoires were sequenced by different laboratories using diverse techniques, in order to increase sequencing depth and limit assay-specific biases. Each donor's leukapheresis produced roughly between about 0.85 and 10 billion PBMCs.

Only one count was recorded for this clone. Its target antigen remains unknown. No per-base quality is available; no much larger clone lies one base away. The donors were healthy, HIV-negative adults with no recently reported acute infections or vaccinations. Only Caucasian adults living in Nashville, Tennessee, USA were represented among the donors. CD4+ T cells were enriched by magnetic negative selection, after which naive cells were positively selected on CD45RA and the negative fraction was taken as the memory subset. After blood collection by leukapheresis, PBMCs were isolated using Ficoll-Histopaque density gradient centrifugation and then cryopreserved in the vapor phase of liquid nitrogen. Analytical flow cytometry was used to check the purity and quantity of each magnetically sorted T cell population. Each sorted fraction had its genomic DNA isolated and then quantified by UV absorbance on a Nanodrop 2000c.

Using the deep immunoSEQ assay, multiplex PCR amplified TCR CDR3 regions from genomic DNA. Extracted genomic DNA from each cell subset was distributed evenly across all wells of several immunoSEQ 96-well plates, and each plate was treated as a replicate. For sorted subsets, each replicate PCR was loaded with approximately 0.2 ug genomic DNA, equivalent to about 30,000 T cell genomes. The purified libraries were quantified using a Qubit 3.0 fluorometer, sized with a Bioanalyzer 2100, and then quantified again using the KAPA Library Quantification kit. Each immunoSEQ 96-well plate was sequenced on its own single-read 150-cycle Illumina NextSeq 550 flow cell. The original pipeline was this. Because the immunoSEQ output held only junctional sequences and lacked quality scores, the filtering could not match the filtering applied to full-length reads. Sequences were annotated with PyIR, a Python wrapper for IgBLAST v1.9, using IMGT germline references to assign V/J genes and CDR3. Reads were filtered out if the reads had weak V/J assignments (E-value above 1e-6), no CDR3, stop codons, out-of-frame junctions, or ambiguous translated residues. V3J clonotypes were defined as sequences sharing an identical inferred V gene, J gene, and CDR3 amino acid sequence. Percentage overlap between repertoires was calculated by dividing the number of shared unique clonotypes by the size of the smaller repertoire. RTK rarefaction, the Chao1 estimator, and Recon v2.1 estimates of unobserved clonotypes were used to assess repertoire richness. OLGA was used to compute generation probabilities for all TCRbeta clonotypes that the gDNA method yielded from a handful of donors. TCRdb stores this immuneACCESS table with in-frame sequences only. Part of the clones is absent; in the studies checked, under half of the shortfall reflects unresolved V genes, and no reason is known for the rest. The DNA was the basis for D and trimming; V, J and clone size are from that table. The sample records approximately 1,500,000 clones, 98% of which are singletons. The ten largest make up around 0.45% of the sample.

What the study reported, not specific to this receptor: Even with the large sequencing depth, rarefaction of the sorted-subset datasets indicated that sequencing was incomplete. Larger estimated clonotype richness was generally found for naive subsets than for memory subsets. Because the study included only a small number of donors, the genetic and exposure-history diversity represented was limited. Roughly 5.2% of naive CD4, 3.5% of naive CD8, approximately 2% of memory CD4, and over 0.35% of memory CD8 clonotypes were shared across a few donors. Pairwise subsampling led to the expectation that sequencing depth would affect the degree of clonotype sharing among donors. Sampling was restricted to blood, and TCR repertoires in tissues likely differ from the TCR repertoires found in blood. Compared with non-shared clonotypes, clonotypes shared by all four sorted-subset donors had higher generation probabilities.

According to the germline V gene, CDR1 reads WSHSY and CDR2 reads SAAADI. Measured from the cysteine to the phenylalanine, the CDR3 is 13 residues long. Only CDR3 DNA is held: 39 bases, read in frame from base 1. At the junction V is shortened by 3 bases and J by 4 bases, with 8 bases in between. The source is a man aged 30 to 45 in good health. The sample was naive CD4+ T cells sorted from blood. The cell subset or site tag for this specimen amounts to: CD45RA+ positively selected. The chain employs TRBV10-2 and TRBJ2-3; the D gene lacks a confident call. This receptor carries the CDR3 CASSEVAADTQYF. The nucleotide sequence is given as TGCGCCAGCAGTGAAGTCGCCGCAGATACGCAGTATTTT.